The 21 T cell receptor beta chains below were found in one sample sequenced in a study of OX40 agonist ivuxolimab in advanced cancers. Data came from immunoSEQ multiplex PCR; TCRdb stores just in-frame clones and leaves some out. The sample records 99,000 or so clones, 84% being singletons. The sequenced sample was CD4+ or CD8+ T cells sorted from blood, obtained in a trial of the OX40 agonist ivuxolimab. Receptors were obtained from an adult with an advanced solid tumor such as melanoma, head and neck, liver or kidney cancer.

The chain employs TRBV27 and TRBJ1-1; D gene unclear. CDR1 and CDR2 (germline): MNHEY, SMNVEV (reference sequence). CDR3 length: 15 amino acids. V shed 3 bases and J shed 4 bases, with 15 bases lying between them. Here the CDR3 reads CASSFDKGLGTEAFF. CDR3 nucleotide sequence: TGTGCCAGCAGTTTTGACAAGGGTTTAGGCACTGAAGCTTTCTTT.

V is TRBV19 and J is TRBJ1-5, with TRBD1 as a possible D gene (5 bases). Per germline, CDR1 LNHDA and CDR2 SQIVND (reference sequence). The V end was cut by 5 bases, the J end by 5 bases, with 19 bases between. The CDR3 is 16 amino acids. The CDR3 loop reads CASSPPLRGDYQPQHF. CDR3 nucleotides: TGTGCCAGTAGTCCGCCCCTACGGGGGGACTATCAGCCCCAGCATTTT.

The rearrangement joins TRBV7-9 to TRBJ1-1; 7 bases are shared with TRBD1. The CDR3 spans 14 residues. Looked up from germline, CDR1 is SEHNR and CDR2 is FQNEAQ (reference sequence). Trimming at V came to 9 bases and at J to 0 bases, leaving 7 bases not matched to a gene. CDR3 residues: CASCRGQLNTEAFF. DNA for the CDR3: TGTGCCAGTTGTCGGGGACAGTTGAACACTGAAGCTTTCTTT.

The genes are TRBV7-7 and TRBJ2-3, with D possibly being TRBD2 (6 bases). The length of the CDR3 is 15 residues. V was trimmed by 2 bases and J by 2 bases, leaving 11 bases between them. CDR1 is SSHAT and CDR2 is FNYEAQ in the germline V gene (reference sequence). CDR3 DNA: TGTGCCAGCAGCTTAACCGGGAGTTACACAGATACGCAGTATTTT. It encodes CASSLTGSYTDTQYF. Complete variable domain (other parts from reference TRBV7-7 and TRBJ2-3): GAGVSQSPRYKVTKRGQDVTLRCDPISSHATLYWYQQALGQGPEFLTYFNYEAQPDKSGLPSDRFSAERPEGSISTLTIQRTEQRDSAMYRCASSLTGSYTDTQYFGPGTRLTVL.

The chain uses TRBV7-2 and TRBJ1-4, with a tentative D call TRBD1 (5 bases). Deletions cut 5 bases from V and 8 bases from J, with 18 bases between. Germline values: CDR1 SGHTA, CDR2 FQGNSA. The length of the CDR3 is 15 residues. CDR3 region: CASSPDSGGGEKLFF. CDR3 bases: TGTGCCAGCAGCCCAGACAGTGGCGGTGGGGAAAAACTGTTTTTT.

This clone was detected only once. This CDR3 reads CASSENRSPGNTIYF. As DNA, the CDR3 is TGTGCCAGCAGTGAAAATCGGTCCCCTGGAAACACCATATATTTT. The genes are TRBV6-1 and TRBJ1-3; D is ambiguous. The germline gives CDR1 MNHNS, CDR2 SASEGT. V was pared by 2 bases and J by 2 bases, with 10 bases between. CDR3 length: 15 amino acids.

The chain joins TRBV5-1 to TRBJ2-5; D is undetermined. CDR3 length: 14 amino acids. The germline V gene encodes CDR1 SGHRS and CDR2 YFSETQ. Trimming stripped 2 bases from V and 4 bases from J, with 12 bases between. CDR3 nucleotides: TGCGCCAGCAGCTTTAACCCTCGAATAGAGACCCAGTACTTC. It yields the protein CASSFNPRIETQYF.

This chain uses TRBV19 with TRBJ1-2; TRBD1 is a possible D gene (6 bases). There are 14 residues in the CDR3. The V and J ends lost 7 bases and 5 bases respectively, with 17 bases between them. Germline V lookup: CDR1 LNHDA, CDR2 SQIVND (reference sequence). The CDR3 sequence: CASNPKGGGYGYTF. CDR3 DNA: TGTGCCAGTAACCCAAAGGGGGGAGGATATGGCTACACCTTC.

The genes are TRBV5-8 and TRBJ1-2; no definite D call. Germline CDR1 and CDR2: SGHTS and YDEGEE. With 0 bases removed from V and 7 bases from J, the gap between germline ends came to 7 bases. The CDR3 spans 12 residues. The chain's CDR3 is CASSLAIGGYTF. For the CDR3, the DNA is TGTGCCAGCAGCTTGGCGATTGGTGGCTACACCTTC.

The chain joins TRBV12-5 to TRBJ2-2, with D uncertain. The CDR3 is 12 residues long. CDR1 LGHNT and CDR2 FRNRAP come from the germline V gene. The germline V and J ends were trimmed by 2 bases and 8 bases, with 6 bases remaining between them. CDR3 nucleotides: TGTGCTAGTGGTTTGCCACAAGGGGAGCTGTTTTTT. It codes for CASGLPQGELFF.

The CDR3 protein is CASSYGLGYNEQFF. CDR3 nucleotide sequence: TGTGCCAGCAGTTACGGGTTGGGGTACAATGAGCAGTTCTTC. The V and J genes are TRBV27 and TRBJ2-1; D is uncertain. This CDR3 is built from 14 residues. Germline V gives CDR1 MNHEY, CDR2 SMNVEV (reference sequence). V lost 4 bases and J 4 bases, leaving 11 bases between the germline ends.

In regard to this clone: Germline is not matched at one junction end, which may reflect a read error. The sample has other DNA sequences that encode this CDR3 too. This chain links TRBV18 with TRBJ1-2; 10 bases agree with TRBD1. CDR3 length: 15 amino acids. From germline, CDR1 is KGHSH and CDR2 LQKENI. DNA of the CDR3: TGTGCCAGCTCACCACGGACGGACAGGGGGGGAGGCTACACCTTT. Its translation is CASSPRTDRGGGYTF.

The V and J genes are TRBV7-9 and TRBJ2-1, with 7 positions matching TRBD2. This CDR3 spans 16 amino acids. CDR1 is SEHNR and CDR2 is FQNEAQ in the germline V gene (reference sequence). With 5 bases clipped from V and 6 bases from J, the junction kept 13 bases outside the gene matches. CDR3 DNA: TGTGCCAGCAGCCCCCAGACTAGCTCTTCCGGCAATGAGCAGTTCTTC. Its translation: CASSPQTSSSGNEQFF.

The chain joins TRBV10-1 to TRBJ2-7; D ambiguous. Germline V gene sequence: CDR1 WNHNN, CDR2 SYGVQD (reference sequence). This CDR3 is 13 amino acids long. V was shortened by 6 bases and J by 5 bases, with 14 bases between the two germline ends. CDR3 sequence: CASREGPGNEQYF. DNA of the CDR3: TGCGCCAGCAGGGAAGGACCTGGGAACGAGCAGTACTTC.

This clone has ten or more counts. This chain connects TRBV5-6 to TRBJ2-1; 10 nucleotides match TRBD2. Germline loops: CDR1 SGHDT, CDR2 YYEEEE. V lost 1 base, J lost 5 bases, and 3 bases stayed unmatched. This CDR3 is 15 amino acids long. CDR3 DNA: TGTGCCAGCAGCTTGCGCCTAGCGGGAGACAATGAGCAGTTCTTC. Its translation is CASSLRLAGDNEQFF.

V is TRBV7-6 and J is TRBJ2-5, with 8 bases matching TRBD1. Germline V CDR1 and CDR2: SGHVS, FNYEAQ. The CDR3 runs 15 residues. V dropped 5 bases and J dropped 1; count of bases not matched to a gene: 6. The CDR3 loop is CASSRQGAGQETQYF. DNA of the CDR3: TGTGCCAGCAGCAGGCAGGGGGCGGGCCAAGAGACCCAGTACTTC.

The V call is TRBV10-3, the J call TRBJ2-7; a possible D gene is TRBD2 (5 bases). CDR1 is ENHRY and CDR2 is SYGVKD in the germline V gene. V lost 2 bases to trimming and J lost 2 bases, with 7 bases between them. The length of the CDR3 is 13 residues. The CDR3 DNA is TGTGCCATCAGTGAGGGACTCCCCTACGAGCAGTACTTC. It is translated as CAISEGLPYEQYF.

This clone was found once. V gene TRBV5-1 combines with J gene TRBJ2-3; TRBD2 matches 8 bases. Germline V gene lookup returns CDR1 SGHRS and CDR2 YFSETQ. Unmatched junction bases numbered 9, after V lost 0 bases and J lost 3 bases. CDR3 length: 17 residues. The CDR3, as DNA: TGCGCCAGCAGCTTGGGGCCGGGACTAGGGGGGACAGATACGCAGTATTTT. Translated: CASSLGPGLGGTDTQYF. Complete variable domain (other parts from reference TRBV5-1 and TRBJ2-3): KAGVTQTPRYLIKTRGQQVTLSCSPISGHRSVSWYQQTPGQGLQFLFEYFSETQRNKGNFPGRFSGRQFSNSRSEMNVSTLELGDSALYLCASSLGPGLGGTDTQYFGPGTRLTVL.

J is TRBJ2-7 and V is TRBV21-1; TRBD2 is the table's D call, not checked against the DNA. TRBV21-1 has pseudogene status. The CDR3 has 17 amino acids. In DNA, the CDR3 is TGTGCCAGCACCGCGACTAGCGGGAGGGCCAAGTCCTACGAGCAGTACTTC. Translated: CASTATSGRAKSYEQYF.

This clone was counted a few times. The gene calls are TRBV5-1 and TRBJ2-2; 12 bases are shared with TRBD2. J gave up 2 bases and V 2 bases, and 4 bases lay outside the gene matches. CDR1 and CDR2 from the germline V gene are SGHRS and YFSETQ. The CDR3 sequence is 17 residues long. The CDR3 DNA follows: TGCGCCAGCAGCTTCCTAGCGGGGGGGCAAAACACCGGGGAGCTGTTTTTT. Protein: CASSFLAGGQNTGELFF.

Only one count was recorded for this clone. This chain joins TRBV7-8 and TRBJ2-7; no reliable D call. CDR3 length: 13 amino acids. Germline V gene lookup returns CDR1 SGHVS and CDR2 FQNEAQ. The V and J ends lost 5 bases and 1 base respectively, with 9 bases between them. The CDR3 DNA reads as TGTGCCAGCAGCCGTGTAGAGTCCTACGAGCAGTACTTC. Protein product: CASSRVESYEQYF.